The subject of this entry is one TCR beta chain. Original processing methods: The authors estimated nucleated cell counts from reference gene primer amplification. Assay: immunoSEQ multiplex PCR; the TCRdb copy retains only in-frame clones and omits some. That table supplies the V and J calls and clone size; D and trimming were determined from the DNA. This sample carries some 80,000 clones, 79% of them seen once, and the ten largest clones take less than 5.5%. This sample was taken from a study of blood T cell repertoires in COVID-19. Study information: From the United States, Italy and Spain came samples of acute and convalescent COVID-19.

The CDR3 totals 11 residues. Per germline, CDR1 DFQATT and CDR2 SNEGSKA (reference sequence). Trimming pared 5 bases from V and 3 bases from J, leaving 8 bases between. Sequencing was done on a sample of peripheral blood. The chain is built from TRBV20-1 and TRBJ2-7, with no clear D. This receptor was identified in a woman of 80 years or more with active or convalescent COVID-19. The chain's CDR3 is CSALRIYEQYF. The CDR3 DNA follows: TGCAGTGCTCTACGAATCTACGAGCAGTACTTC.